The clone carrying this T cell receptor beta chain has only a few counts. Method: immunoSEQ multiplex PCR; TCRdb's copy keeps in-frame clones and lacks some. The sample comprises about 84,000 clones, around 83% of which are singletons, and around 10% rests with the top ten. The record originates from a study of control samples from healthy donors and cancer patients. Trimming pared 6 bases from V and 2 bases from J, leaving 8 bases between. The CDR3 consists of 13 residues. Sequencing was done on a sample of PBMCs. This rearrangement joins TRBV12-3 or TRBV12-4 to TRBJ1-3, with a possible D match to TRBD1 (5 bases). This TCR came from a man in his 60s with head and neck cancer. CDR3 region: CASRVDTGNTIYF. CDR3 nucleotides: TGTGCCAGCAGAGTGGACACTGGAAACACCATATATTTT.